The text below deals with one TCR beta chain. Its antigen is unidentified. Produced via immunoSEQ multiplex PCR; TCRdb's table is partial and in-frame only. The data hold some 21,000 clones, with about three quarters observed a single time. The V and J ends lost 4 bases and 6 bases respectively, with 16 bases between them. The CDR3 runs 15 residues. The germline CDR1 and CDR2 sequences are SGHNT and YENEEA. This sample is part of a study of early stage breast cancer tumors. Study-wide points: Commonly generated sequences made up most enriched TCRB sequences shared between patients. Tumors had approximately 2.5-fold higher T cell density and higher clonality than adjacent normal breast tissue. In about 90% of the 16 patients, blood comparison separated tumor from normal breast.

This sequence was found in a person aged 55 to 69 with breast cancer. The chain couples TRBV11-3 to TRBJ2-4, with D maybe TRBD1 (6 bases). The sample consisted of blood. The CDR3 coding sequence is TGTGCCAGCAGCTCAAACAGGGAAGGGGGAAACATTCAGTACTTC. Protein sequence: CASSSNREGGNIQYF.